The T cell receptor (beta chain) described here comes from a study of T cells in Graves' hyperthyroidism and ophthalmopathy. Newly diagnosed hyperthyroidism, duration under 2 months, in patients aged 18 to 65. Uncontrolled infection, other autoimmune disease, pregnancy or lactation barred patients from enrollment. The blood sample predates any ophthalmopathy symptoms, coming from first hyperthyroidism diagnosis. The germline V gene encodes CDR1 MRHNA and CDR2 SNTAGT. CDR3 length: 13 residues. Deletions cut 4 bases from V and 3 bases from J, with 6 bases between. Authors of the study amplified TCR beta CDR3 regions from RNA transcripts. The HTBI primer set was used in a first-round RT-PCR of the TCR CDR3. TCRdb passed the multiplex PCR reads through MiXCR, listing each CDR3 protein once. The sample has about 180,000 distinct CDR3 sequences, approximately 9% seen once. This clonotype was counted at least ten times.

The specimen was blood. The TCR comes from a woman between 18 and 29 years old with Graves' hyperthyroidism that later progressed to Graves' ophthalmopathy. This sequence joins TRBV6-4 and TRBJ2-2, with a tentative D call TRBD2 (6 bases). The CDR3 bases are TGTGCCAGCAGTGCGGGGGACACCGGGGAGCTGTTTTTT. Its protein product is CASSAGDTGELFF.